This record covers a single TCR beta chain. The antigen remains unidentified. These data come from a study of cytomegalovirus exposure and HLA in healthy donors. Study-wide results and limits: Both high specificity and high sensitivity reportedly marked the classifier's diagnosis of cytomegalovirus status.

The PCR used 60 Vbeta and 13 Jbeta primers. Profiled with immunoSEQ multiplex PCR; TCRdb holds only in-frame clones, not every one. The sample includes approximately 280,000 clones, 75% to 90% seen only once; the top ten take approximately 4.3%. The specimen was PBMCs. This TCR was recovered from a middle-aged man in good health and CMV-seropositive.

The CDR3 loop is CASSPGQGAVFTEAFF. The DNA of the CDR3 is TGTGCCAGCAGCCCGGGACAGGGGGCCGTTTTCACTGAAGCTTTCTTT. This chain uses TRBV7-6 with TRBJ1-1; 12 bases are a match to TRBD1. From germline, CDR1 is SGHVS and CDR2 FNYEAQ. This CDR3 contains 16 residues. V gave up 5 bases and J gave up 4 bases; unmatched junction bases: 8.